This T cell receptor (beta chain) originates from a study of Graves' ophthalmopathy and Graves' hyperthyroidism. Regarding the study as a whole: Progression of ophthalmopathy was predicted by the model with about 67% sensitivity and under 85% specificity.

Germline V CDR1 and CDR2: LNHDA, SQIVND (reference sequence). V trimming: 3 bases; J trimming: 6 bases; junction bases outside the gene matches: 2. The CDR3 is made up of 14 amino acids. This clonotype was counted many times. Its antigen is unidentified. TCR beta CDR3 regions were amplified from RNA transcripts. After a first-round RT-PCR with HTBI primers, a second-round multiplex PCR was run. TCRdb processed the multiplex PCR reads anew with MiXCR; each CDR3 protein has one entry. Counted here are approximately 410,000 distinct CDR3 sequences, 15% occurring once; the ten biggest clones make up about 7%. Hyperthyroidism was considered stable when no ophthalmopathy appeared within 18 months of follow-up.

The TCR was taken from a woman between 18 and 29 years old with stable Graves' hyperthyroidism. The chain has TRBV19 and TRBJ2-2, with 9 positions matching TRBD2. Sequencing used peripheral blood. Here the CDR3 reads CASSIGGGAGELFF. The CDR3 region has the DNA TGTGCCAGTAGTATCGGCGGGGGGGCCGGGGAGCTGTTTTTT.